This section outlines one TCR beta chain sequence together with its context. Antigen: not known. The CDR3 runs 13 residues. J gave up 9 bases and V 10 bases, and 13 bases lay outside the gene matches. Germline CDR1 reads MDHEN; CDR2 reads SYDVKM. This specimen comes from a study of cytomegalovirus exposure and HLA in healthy donors. Generated by immunoSEQ multiplex PCR, the TCRdb table keeps only in-frame clones and is missing some. The table lists some 250,000 clones, around 89% of them singletons. Study-wide points: Most TCR sequences were uncommon, yet certain public TCRs appeared in many donors.

The source is a woman aged 18-29 years in good health and CMV-seronegative. Sequencing was done on a sample of PBMCs. This chain uses TRBV28 with TRBJ2-5, with 8 bases fitting TRBD2. CDR3 protein: CATKMGLGRSQYF. Here the CDR3 DNA reads TGTGCCACCAAAATGGGACTAGGTAGGTCCCAGTACTTC.